This T cell receptor beta chain was sequenced in a study of cytomegalovirus exposure and HLA in healthy donors (dated by TCRdb to about 2017). For the study in its entirety: The 550 to 750 repertoires of the first cohort and the 120 or so validation repertoires were produced on the same platform, according to a later analysis. Along with the approximately 700-subject first cohort, a separate validation cohort of around 120 different subjects was used. The study was designed to test whether signatures of past pathogen exposure could be identified by cataloging public T cell receptors. To predict cytomegalovirus infection status, the study brought together high-throughput TCR immunosequencing, statistical association of individual TCRs with disease status, and machine learning.

Donors formed part of the validation cohort, which comprised 120 subjects and was distinct from the first cohort of several hundred subjects. The V and J ends are trimmed by 1 base and 3 bases, leaving 6 bases between them. From cysteine to phenylalanine, the CDR3 is 13 amino acids long. This entry keeps only the CDR3 DNA: 39 bases, framed from base 1. Based on the germline V gene, the CDR1 and CDR2 sequences are LGHNA and YSLEER. A word on this clone: Which antigen it targets is not known. The record has no base qualities; no much larger clone is one base away.

The library was built by means of the immunoSEQ multiplex PCR assay. In the original analysis: A statistical classification framework was built to diagnose cytomegalovirus status from the catalog of TCR beta chain sequences. TCRdb stores this immuneACCESS table with in-frame sequences only. Part of the clones is absent; in the studies checked, under half of the shortfall reflects unresolved V genes, and no reason is known for the rest. V, J and clone size are taken as reported in that table, and D and trimming were inferred from the DNA itself. This sample comprises about 65,000 clones, approximately 90% of them detected only once. The ten largest account for about 1.2% of the sample. The paper as a whole reports these results and caveats: The authors suggested that the approach could potentially be generalized to other disease states and immunological phenotypes. A few of the identified cytomegalovirus-associated TCR beta chains were confirmed in vitro to be specific for cytomegalovirus antigens. Most TCR sequences were observed very rarely across donors, whereas some public TCRs were present in many individuals. A later analysis lacked HLA typing for the validation cohort, so it scored co-occurrence in that cohort across all 110 or so repertoires. Cytomegalovirus status was reported to be diagnosed by the classifier with high specificity and sensitivity in both the original and validation cohorts. A later analysis found that TCRs clustered in the first cohort also tended to co-occur in the approximately 120 validation repertoires, with 94% of cluster scores above 0. The study gave a list of some 150 TCR beta chains associated with cytomegalovirus.

This sequence uses TRBV4-3 and TRBJ1-1; the D gene remains uncertain. The receptor was isolated from a woman under 30 in good health and CMV-seronegative. The sequenced material came from PBMCs. The nucleotides read TGCGCCAGCAGCCAAGCCCCGGACACTGAAGCTTTCTTT. It is translated as CASSQAPDTEAFF.